This T cell receptor beta chain was retrieved from a study of T cell responses to AZD1222 COVID-19 vaccine. Turning to the study itself: Second-dose recipients at about 4 or about 12 weeks were treated as one pooled group.

Germline V CDR1 and CDR2: ENHRY, SYGVKD. There are 13 residues in the CDR3. V gave up 3 bases and J gave up 3 bases, with 9 bases separating them. Assay: immunoSEQ multiplex PCR; the TCRdb copy retains only in-frame clones and omits some. In the table there are 90,000 or so clones, around 90% of which are singletons. About this clone: What it binds is unknown.

The study's findings and limits: A mostly white British donor set with more females was recruited, and clonal diversity was possibly underestimated. The reported proportion of spike-specific TCRs targeting unmutated variant regions was nearly half.

The chain recombines TRBV10-3 with TRBJ2-7, with unresolved D. The sequence derives from an adult in good health. The sequencing used peripheral blood, collected on day 0 of AZD1222 vaccination. The CDR3 here is CAISERIHYEQYF. CDR3 DNA: TGTGCCATCAGTGAACGCATACACTACGAGCAGTACTTC.